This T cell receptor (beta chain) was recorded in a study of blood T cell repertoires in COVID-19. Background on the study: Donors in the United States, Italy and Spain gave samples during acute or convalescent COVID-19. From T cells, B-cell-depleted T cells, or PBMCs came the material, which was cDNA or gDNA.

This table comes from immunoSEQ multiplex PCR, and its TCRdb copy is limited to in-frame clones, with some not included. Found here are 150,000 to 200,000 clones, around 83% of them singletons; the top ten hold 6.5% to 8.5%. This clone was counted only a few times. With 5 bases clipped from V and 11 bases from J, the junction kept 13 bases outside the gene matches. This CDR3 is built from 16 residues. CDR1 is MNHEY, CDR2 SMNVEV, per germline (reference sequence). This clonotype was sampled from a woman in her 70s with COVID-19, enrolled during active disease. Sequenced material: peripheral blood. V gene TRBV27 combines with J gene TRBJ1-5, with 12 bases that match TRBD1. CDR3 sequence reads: CASSTRPGQGAVAQHF. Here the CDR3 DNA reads TGTGCCAGCAGTACGAGACCGGGACAGGGGGCGGTGGCCCAGCATTTT.